Following are 16 T cell receptor beta chains from one sample sequenced in a study of the immune and genomic landscape of osteosarcoma. The table came from immunoSEQ multiplex PCR; TCRdb's copy has only in-frame clones and leaves some out. The sample includes some 4,400 clones, less than 75% seen only once; the top ten take 15% to 20%. The post-treatment osteosarcoma tumors were primary, local recurrence or metastasis specimens from poor-prognosis patients. The specimen was osteosarcoma tumor tissue from the femur. All receptors come from a human donor with osteosarcoma.

This rearrangement joins TRBV19 to TRBJ2-1; D perhaps matches TRBD2 (5 bases). The V gene's germline CDR1 is LNHDA and CDR2 SQIVND (reference sequence). CDR3 length equals 15 residues. Trimming shortened V by 1 base and J by 0 bases, and 7 bases separated the two germline ends. In DNA, the CDR3 is TGTGCCAGTAGTATAGGGGCGGGCTCCTACAATGAGCAGTTCTTC. Its protein is CASSIGAGSYNEQFF.

This clone has a handful of counts. The V and J genes are TRBV20-1 and TRBJ2-7; 7 bases line up with TRBD1. V lost 3 bases to trimming and J lost 10 bases; unmatched junction nucleotides: 6. The germline gives CDR1 DFQATT, CDR2 SNEGSKA (reference sequence). The CDR3 has 11 amino acids. Written as DNA, the CDR3 is TGCAGTGCTAGGACAGGGACGGAACAGTACTTC. Translated, it gives CSARTGTEQYF.

The chain recombines TRBV15 with TRBJ2-2; D remains unclear. The CDR3 consists of 14 residues. The ends were cut back, 1 base at V and 0 bases at J, with 3 bases in the middle. CDR1 and CDR2 (germline): LNHNV, YYDKDF (reference sequence). In DNA form, the CDR3 reads TGTGCCACCAGCAGAGGATCGAACACCGGGGAGCTGTTTTTT. It is translated as CATSRGSNTGELFF.

This CDR3 is CASSGRLEGEQYF. CDR3 coding DNA: TGTGCCAGCAGCGGGAGACTAGAGGGCGAGCAGTACTTC. The chain uses TRBV5-5 and TRBJ2-7; the D gene is possibly TRBD2 (6 bases). Trimming took off 4 bases at V and 6 bases at J, with 14 bases between the two ends. Germline V gene lookup returns CDR1 SGHKS and CDR2 YYEKEE (reference sequence). This CDR3 spans 13 amino acids.

This clone was seen a single time. The J gene is TRBJ1-4, the V gene TRBV29-1; 9 bases align to TRBD1. V gave up 5 bases and J gave up 7 bases; unmatched junction bases: 8. The CDR3 has 14 amino acids. Per the germline V gene, CDR1 is SQVTM and CDR2 is ANQGSEA. The chain's CDR3 is CSVLDRGVIEKLFF. In DNA form, the CDR3 reads TGCAGCGTTCTTGACAGGGGGGTTATTGAAAAACTGTTTTTT.

The CDR3: CASSLRGVGDAEAFF. For the CDR3, the DNA is TGTGCCAGCAGCTTACGGGGGGTGGGTGACGCTGAAGCTTTCTTT. This chain uses TRBV13 with TRBJ1-1; possible D gene TRBD1, 5 bases. Germline V gene data show CDR1 as PRHDT and CDR2 as FYEKMQ (reference sequence). V lost 2 bases to trimming and J lost 6 bases, with 16 bases between them. The length of the CDR3 is 15 residues.

The V call is TRBV6-1, the J call TRBJ1-4; D is unresolved. CDR3 length: 14 residues. From germline, CDR1 is MNHNS and CDR2 SASEGT. Trimming cost V 7 bases and J 0 bases, with 9 bases left between them. The CDR3 sequence: CASNSGTTNEKLFF. The CDR3 bases are TGTGCCAGCAATTCGGGTACAACTAATGAAAAACTGTTTTTT.

The chain joins TRBV11-2 to TRBJ2-1; TRBD2 aligns across 7 bases. Germline trimming cut 3 bases from V and 6 bases from J; bases unmatched to any gene: 5. This CDR3 spans 14 amino acids. CDR1 SGHAT and CDR2 FQNNGV come from the germline V gene. CDR3 region: CASSLGGSANEQFF. CDR3 sequence (DNA): TGTGCCAGCAGCTTGGGCGGGAGTGCCAATGAGCAGTTCTTC.

The J gene is TRBJ2-2, the V gene TRBV6-5; 8 bases align to TRBD1. Germline values: CDR1 MNHEY, CDR2 SVGAGI. The length of the CDR3 is 15 residues. V lost 4 bases and J lost 4; bases outside the gene matches: 5. CDR3 coding DNA: TGTGCCAGCAGTTTTGGCAGGGGGCGCACCGGGGAGCTGTTTTTT. Translation gives CASSFGRGRTGELFF.

This chain uses TRBV5-8 with TRBJ2-1, with TRBD2 as a possible D gene (5 bases). Trimming took 4 bases from V and 5 from J, leaving 16 bases between them. Germline CDR1 is SGHTS and CDR2 is YDEGEE. The CDR3 sequence is 15 residues long. CDR3 bases: TGTGCCAGCAGCCCCCGAGGGAGCTTCAACAATGAGCAGTTCTTC. As protein: CASSPRGSFNNEQFF.

This clone showed up just a few times. The chain has TRBV28 and TRBJ2-7, with 10 bases that match TRBD2. V trimming: 11 bases; J trimming: 2 bases; junction bases outside the gene matches: 6. CDR1 and CDR2 from the germline V gene are MDHEN and SYDVKM. CDR3 length: 13 amino acids. The CDR3 spells CASGLASTYEQYF. The CDR3 DNA reads TGTGCCTCGGGACTAGCGTCGACCTACGAGCAGTACTTC.

The gene calls are TRBV6-5 and TRBJ2-1; 9 positions match TRBD2. The V segment lost 1 base and the J segment 0 bases; nucleotides outside the gene matches: 1. The CDR3 is made up of 16 amino acids. Looked up from germline, CDR1 is MNHEY and CDR2 is SVGAGI. DNA of the CDR3: TGTGCCAGCAGTTACTTACTAGCGGGCTCCTACAATGAGCAGTTCTTC. Its protein product is CASSYLLAGSYNEQFF.

The chain combines TRBV5-1 with TRBJ1-6, with D possibly being TRBD1 (5 bases). Trimming removed 5 bases from V and 12 bases from J, with 18 bases in between. Germline CDR1 is SGHRS and CDR2 is YFSETQ. CDR3 size: 14 residues. CDR3 sequence: CASRQGTDAGPLHF. CDR3 nucleotides: TGCGCCAGCAGACAAGGGACGGACGCGGGACCCCTCCACTTT.

The rearrangement links TRBV19 to TRBJ1-1, with no clear D. The V end was cut by 6 bases, the J end by 12 bases, with 20 bases between. CDR3 length equals 13 residues. The germline V gene has CDR1 LNHDA and CDR2 SQIVND (reference sequence). DNA for the CDR3: TGTGCCAGTAGCCCTCGGGGAACATCCCCCTCTTTCTTT. It codes for CASSPRGTSPSFF.

The chain is built from TRBV27 and TRBJ1-1, with D possibly TRBD1 on 6 matching bases. V was cut by 5 bases and J by 10 bases, with 17 bases left in between. The CDR3 consists of 13 residues. Germline CDR1 and CDR2: MNHEY and SMNVEV (reference sequence). The CDR3 region is CASSPWGGGGAFF. The CDR3 DNA is TGTGCCAGCAGTCCCTGGGGGGGCGGTGGAGCTTTCTTT.

This chain links TRBV14 with TRBJ1-2; tentatively, D is TRBD1 (6 bases). V was trimmed by 4 bases and J by 5 bases, leaving 8 bases between them. From germline, CDR1 is SGHDN and CDR2 FVKESK. This CDR3 has 12 residues. The CDR3 DNA reads as TGTGCCAGCAGCCCCGGACAGTATGGCTACACCTTC. This sequence encodes CASSPGQYGYTF.